This T cell receptor (beta chain) was sequenced during a study of blood T cell repertoires in COVID-19 (dated by TCRdb to the early 2020s). In the study overall: Samples covering the acute and convalescent phases of COVID-19 were provided by collaborators in the United States, Italy and Spain. Where available, HLA class I and class II types were taken from metadata supplied by the sample provider and were not determined by assay-based typing. The repertoires were made available in a free public database intended to serve as a resource for research on the immune response to SARS-CoV-2. Nearly every sample came with metadata listing a de-identified subject ID, COVID-19 status, age in years and sex. The material from the prospective study consisted of cDNA or gDNA derived from T cells, B-cell-depleted T cells, or PBMCs. Subjects who had been exposed to COVID-19, were actively infected with it, or had recovered from it provided the deeply sampled blood TCRbeta repertoires that made up the dataset. The samples were drawn from the first 160 participants of the ongoing ImmuneRACE study and from some 1,300 subjects provided by 6 global collaborators.

Measured from the cysteine to the phenylalanine, the CDR3 is 18 residues long. The CDR3 DNA has 54 bases and is translated from base 1. The germline V gene sets CDR1 to MDHEN and CDR2 to SYDVKM. V lost 1 base and J lost 7 bases, and the count of bases not matched to a germline gene is 19. The collaborating institutions used their own protocols to collect whole blood in K2EDTA tubes. Collaborator samples were shipped for TCRbeta analysis as frozen whole blood, isolated PBMCs, or DNA extracted from either sample type. For this clone: Its binding antigen is unknown. There are no base qualities to consult, and no much larger clone falls within one base.

TCRbeta CDR3 regions were amplified from genomic DNA using the immunoSEQ Assay, a bias-controlled multiplex PCR. In the source study's methods: The number of nucleated cells in each sample was estimated from the amplification of reference gene primers within the assay. Sequence reads were collapsed and filtered to measure the absolute abundance of every unique TCRbeta CDR3 rearrangement. Productive Simpson clonality was computed per sample as the square root of Simpson's diversity index over productive rearrangements. TCRdb took this table from immuneACCESS and kept in-frame rearrangements with V and J called. Such tables lack part of the clones; where checked against another copy, unresolved V genes explain under half of the gap, and the rest is unexplained. That table furnishes V, J and clone size, whereas the DNA furnished D and trimming. The sample data list roughly 100,000 clones, and 80% to 85% of these were observed just once. The ten largest clones add up to roughly 2% of the sample.

Broader findings and caveats from the paper: The amount of clinical and demographic metadata varied by source and participant and was provided uncurated.

This receptor chain uses TRBV28 and TRBJ2-7; a stretch of 7 junction bases matches TRBD1. The source is a man between 65 and 85 years old with active or convalescent COVID-19. The sample consisted of peripheral blood. The DNA reads TGTGCCAGCAGTTTATCGGCCCGCCCTCGTGTAGGGGGCGGAGAGCAGTACTTC. The translation is CASSLSARPRVGGGEQYF.